Below are 14 T cell receptor beta chains sequenced from a single sample in a study of shared clonotypes between healthy human individuals. The data were produced by immunoSEQ multiplex PCR, yet TCRdb's version contains in-frame clones alone and is incomplete. This table has 2 million to 2.5 million clones, 80% to 95% appearing once. Sequencing was performed on naive CD4+ T cells from PBMCs. Subset noted: CD45RA+ positively selected. Source of these receptors: a man aged 18 to 30 in good health. Some clones in this sample may be carry-over from other donors' samples.

The chain combines TRBV5-8 with TRBJ1-1; D may be TRBD1 (5 bases). Germline CDR1 is SGHTS and CDR2 is YDEGEE. The germline V and J ends were trimmed by 4 bases and 2 bases, with 12 bases remaining between them. The CDR3 has 14 amino acids. Here the CDR3 reads CASSPRQRNTEAFF. CDR3 sequence (DNA): TGTGCCAGCAGCCCCAGACAGCGCAACACTGAAGCTTTCTTT.

The CDR3 protein is CASSLREEGAGELFF. The CDR3 nucleotides are TGTGCCAGCAGCTTGCGGGAGGAGGGGGCCGGGGAGCTGTTTTTT. The chain couples TRBV5-4 to TRBJ2-2; possible D gene TRBD2, 7 bases. CDR3 size: 15 residues. Germline values: CDR1 SGHNT, CDR2 YYREEE (reference sequence). V lost 1 base, J lost 6 bases, and 13 bases lay in between.

The chain recombines TRBV5-6 with TRBJ2-5; 7 positions match TRBD1. The ends lost 4 bases at V and 2 bases at J; junction bases unmatched: 11. From germline, CDR1 is SGHDT and CDR2 YYEEEE. This CDR3 has 16 amino acids. CDR3 residues: CASSVTGAPNQETQYF. The CDR3, as DNA: TGTGCCAGCAGCGTTACAGGGGCACCAAATCAAGAGACCCAGTACTTC.

The chain combines TRBV11-2 with TRBJ1-1; TRBD1 is a possible D gene (5 bases). The V and J ends lost 4 bases and 10 bases respectively, with 19 bases between them. This CDR3 contains 14 residues. CDR1 is SGHAT and CDR2 is FQNNGV in the germline V gene. The CDR3 nucleotides read TGTGCCAGCAGCTCTCCGGACATTCCCCCCGCAGCTTTCTTT. Translated: CASSSPDIPPAAFF.

The chain couples TRBV9 to TRBJ2-5; 7 positions match TRBD2. Per germline, CDR1 SGDLS and CDR2 YYNGEE. The CDR3 extends over 15 amino acids. J gave up 0 bases and V 4 bases, and 6 bases lay outside the gene matches. The CDR3 protein is CASSPWGTNQETQYF. The CDR3, as DNA: TGTGCCAGCAGCCCATGGGGGACTAACCAAGAGACCCAGTACTTC.

The count of this clone is one. The chain has TRBV7-9 and TRBJ1-4; D possibly corresponds to TRBD1 (6 bases). The V gene's germline CDR1 is SEHNR and CDR2 FQNEAQ (reference sequence). CDR3 length: 18 amino acids. V was shortened by 2 bases and J by 5 bases, with 21 bases between the two germline ends. CDR3 in DNA: TGTGCCAGCAGCTTATTCGGCCGAACAGGGAATCTGAATGAAAAACTGTTTTTT. It encodes CASSLFGRTGNLNEKLFF.

The chain is built from TRBV19 and TRBJ2-1, with 7 bases aligning to TRBD1. The V gene's germline CDR1 is LNHDA and CDR2 SQIVND (reference sequence). The V segment lost 6 bases and the J segment 0 bases; nucleotides outside the gene matches: 8. This CDR3 is built from 16 residues. The CDR3 nucleotides are TGTGCCAGTAGCCCGGGACAGCATTACTCCTACAATGAGCAGTTCTTC. It codes for CASSPGQHYSYNEQFF.

The sample holds one count of this clone. The chain uses TRBV7-8 and TRBJ2-5; the match to TRBD2 covers 9 bases. The CDR3 has 15 amino acids. J gave up 4 bases and V 3 bases, and 6 bases lay outside the gene matches. Germline V lookup: CDR1 SGHVS, CDR2 FQNEAQ. The CDR3 region is CASSFSGGRVETQYF. CDR3 coding DNA: TGTGCCAGCAGCTTTTCTGGCGGGAGGGTAGAGACCCAGTACTTC.

V and J are TRBV5-1 and TRBJ2-3; D is possibly TRBD2 (6 bases). Trimming took 4 bases from V and 2 from J, leaving 14 bases between them. This CDR3 spans 15 amino acids. CDR1 is SGHRS, CDR2 YFSETQ, per germline. The CDR3 sequence is CASSDGTLYTDTQYF. The CDR3 DNA is TGCGCCAGCAGCGACGGGACTCTTTACACAGATACGCAGTATTTT.

The gene calls are TRBV10-3 and TRBJ2-2, with 7 positions matching TRBD1. V lost 7 bases to trimming and J lost 3 bases; unmatched junction nucleotides: 14. This CDR3 contains 17 residues. Germline values: CDR1 ENHRY, CDR2 SYGVKD. Here the CDR3 reads CAIKRSKGGSDTGELFF. As DNA, the CDR3 is TGTGCCATCAAGCGGTCGAAAGGGGGCTCAGACACCGGGGAGCTGTTTTTT.

This rearrangement joins TRBV5-1 to TRBJ1-3; the D gene is possibly TRBD1 (6 bases). Germline V gene lookup returns CDR1 SGHRS and CDR2 YFSETQ. This CDR3 is built from 14 residues. The V end was cut by 1 base, the J end by 6 bases, with 11 bases between. CDR3 bases: TGCGCCAGCAGCTTGACAGGGCTGGAAAACACCATATATTTT. Amino acid sequence: CASSLTGLENTIYF.

The chain joins TRBV19 to TRBJ1-5; 10 positions match TRBD1. The CDR3 consists of 16 residues. The germline CDR1 and CDR2 sequences are LNHDA and SQIVND (reference sequence). V dropped 8 bases and J dropped 11; count of bases not matched to a gene: 18. In DNA, the CDR3 is TGTGCCAGTTCCGGGACAGGGGCCTTACGCCTCTCGGCCCAGCATTTT. It codes for CASSGTGALRLSAQHF.

The chain joins TRBV5-4 to TRBJ2-3; D gene uncertain. V was clipped by 0 bases and J by 6 bases, with 11 bases between them. The CDR3 totals 14 residues. Germline V gene lookup returns CDR1 SGHNT and CDR2 YYREEE (reference sequence). The CDR3 spells CASSLALGRDTQYF. The DNA for the CDR3 is TGTGCCAGCAGCTTGGCGTTGGGTCGGGATACGCAGTATTTT.

The CDR3 DNA follows: TGTGCCGGGGGGGGTATTGAAGCTTTCTTT. Translating it yields CAGGGIEAFF. The chain employs TRBV30 and TRBJ1-1, with D possibly matching TRBD1 (5 bases). V gave up 8 bases and J gave up 7 bases, with 11 bases separating them. CDR1 is GTSNPN and CDR2 is SVGIG in the germline V gene (reference sequence). CDR3 length equals 10 residues.